These 5 T cell receptor beta chains came from one sample sequenced in a study of T-cell memory formation after mild COVID-19. TCRdb re-called the 5' RACE reads through MiXCR, storing one row per CDR3 protein. The profile shows about 340,000 distinct CDR3 sequences, roughly 19% of them singletons. Sequencing input: PBMCs or a T cell subset sorted from them (not recorded which). Receptors were obtained from a man between 18 and 29 years old who had mild COVID-19 (a few samples of this study predate the infection). Cell type and time point are not known.

A single count supports this clonotype. One end of the junction fails to match germline, which may point to a read error. The chain couples TRBV7-8 to TRBJ2-3; unclear D gene. This CDR3 is built from 13 residues. Germline assignment: CDR1 SGHVS and CDR2 FQNEAQ. The CDR3 spells CASSGLWADTQCF. CDR3 DNA: TGTGCCAGCAGCGGGCTCTGGGCAGATACGCAGTGTTTT.

This clonotype was observed a few times. This chain uses TRBV5-1 with TRBJ2-2; perhaps D is TRBD1 or TRBD2 (5 bases each). Deletions cut 3 bases from V and 4 bases from J, with 19 bases between. CDR1 is SGHRS, CDR2 YFSETQ, per germline. The CDR3 is made up of 17 amino acids. In DNA form, the CDR3 reads TGCGCCAGCAGCTGGGGGATTCAAGCAGAGAGCACCGGGGAGCTGTTTTTT. Amino acid sequence: CASSWGIQAESTGELFF.

V gene TRBV7-2 combines with J gene TRBJ1-4; D remains ambiguous. CDR3 length: 15 amino acids. V was trimmed by 5 bases and J by 7 bases, leaving 17 bases between them. Germline lookup yields CDR1 SGHTA and CDR2 FQGNSA. Here the CDR3 reads CASSPFWAYGEKLFF. The CDR3 DNA reads as TGTGCCAGCAGCCCGTTCTGGGCTTATGGTGAAAAACTGTTTTTT.

The V gene is TRBV5-1, the J gene TRBJ2-7; TRBD2 agrees at 7 bases. The CDR3 spans 14 residues. CDR1 SGHRS and CDR2 YFSETQ come from the germline V gene. V lost 1 base, J lost 4 bases, and 5 bases stayed unmatched. In nucleotides, the CDR3 is TGCGCCAGCAGCTTGCGGGGGGAGGGTTACGAGCAGTACTTC. It translates to CASSLRGEGYEQYF.

V is TRBV7-9 and J is TRBJ1-2; the D gene is possibly TRBD1 (5 bases). The CDR3 is 15 residues long. CDR1 SEHNR and CDR2 FQNEAQ come from the germline V gene (reference sequence). V lost 6 bases and J lost 4, with 18 bases in between. CDR3 loop: CASRLITGAIYGYTF. In nucleotides, the CDR3 is TGTGCCAGCAGATTAATAACCGGGGCAATCTATGGCTACACCTTC.